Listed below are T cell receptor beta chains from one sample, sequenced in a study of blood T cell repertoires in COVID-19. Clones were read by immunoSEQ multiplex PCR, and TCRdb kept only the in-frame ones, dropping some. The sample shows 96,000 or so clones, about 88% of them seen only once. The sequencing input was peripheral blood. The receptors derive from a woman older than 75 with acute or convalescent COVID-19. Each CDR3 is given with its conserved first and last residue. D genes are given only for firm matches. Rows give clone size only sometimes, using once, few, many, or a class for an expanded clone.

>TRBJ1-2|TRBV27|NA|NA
CASSPRQANYGYTF
TGTGCCAGCAGTCCCCGACAGGCTAACTATGGCTACACCTTC
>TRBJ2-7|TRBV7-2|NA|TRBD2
CASSLLAGAGAYEQYF
TGTGCCAGCAGCTTACTAGCGGGAGCGGGGGCCTACGAGCAGTACTTC
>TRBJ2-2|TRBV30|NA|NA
CASSGGYGTGELFF
TGTGCCTCGTCGGGGGGCTACGGGACCGGGGAGCTGTTTTTT
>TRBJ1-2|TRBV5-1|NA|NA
CASSYGGQSGGYTF
TGCGCCAGCAGCTATGGCGGACAGTCGGGAGGCTACACCTTC
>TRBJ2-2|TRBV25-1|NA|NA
CASSEYGGTGELFF
TGTGCCAGCAGTGAATATGGGGGGACCGGGGAGCTGTTTTTT
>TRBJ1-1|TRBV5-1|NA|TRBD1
CASTLQGDTEAFF
TGCGCCAGCACGCTACAGGGGGACACTGAAGCTTTCTTT
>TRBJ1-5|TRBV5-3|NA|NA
CARSPRTLYYVGGNQPQHF
TGTGCCAGAAGCCCCCGGACACTCTATTACGTTGGGGGCAATCAGCCCCAGCATTTT
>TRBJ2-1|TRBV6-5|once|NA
CASSYRGGNEQFF
TGTGCCAGCAGTTACCGCGGTGGAAATGAGCAGTTCTTC
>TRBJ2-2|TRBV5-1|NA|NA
CAAQLNTGELFF
TGCGCCGCTCAGTTGAACACCGGGGAGCTGTTTTTT
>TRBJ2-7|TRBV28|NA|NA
CASRRRANSYEQYF
TGTGCCAGCAGGAGGAGGGCCAACTCCTACGAGCAGTACTTC
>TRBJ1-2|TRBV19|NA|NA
CASSIEGTFGYTF
TGTGCCAGTAGTATCGAAGGGACATTTGGCTACACCTTC
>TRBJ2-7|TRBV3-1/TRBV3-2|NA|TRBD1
CASSASGTGYEQYF
TGTGCCAGCAGCGCGTCCGGGACAGGCTACGAGCAGTACTTC
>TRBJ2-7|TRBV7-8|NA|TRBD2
CASSTGGGNHYEQYF
TGTGCCAGCAGCACGGGGGGTGGGAACCACTACGAGCAGTACTTC
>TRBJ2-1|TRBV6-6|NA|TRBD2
CASSRPGGSSYNEQFF
TGTGCCAGCAGTCGACCGGGGGGGAGTTCCTACAATGAGCAGTTCTTC
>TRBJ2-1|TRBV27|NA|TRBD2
CASKGIAGGREFF
TGTGCCAGCAAGGGGATAGCGGGGGGAAGGGAGTTCTTC
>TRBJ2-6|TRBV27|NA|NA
CASSLNGAGANVLTF
TGTGCCAGCAGTTTAAACGGAGCTGGGGCCAACGTCCTGACTTTC
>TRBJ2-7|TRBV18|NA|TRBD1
CASSPSRDRADEQYF
TGTGCCAGCTCACCTAGCCGGGACAGGGCGGACGAGCAGTACTTC
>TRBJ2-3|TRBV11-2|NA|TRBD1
CASSSGTGGTDTQYF
TGTGCCAGCAGCTCCGGGACAGGGGGCACAGATACGCAGTATTTT
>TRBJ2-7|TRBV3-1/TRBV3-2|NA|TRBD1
CASSPSGQVSYEQYF
TGTGCCAGCAGCCCCTCCGGACAGGTCTCCTACGAGCAGTACTTC
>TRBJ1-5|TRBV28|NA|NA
CASSLLLSSGQPQHF
TGTGCCAGCAGTTTATTATTGTCTTCGGGTCAGCCCCAGCATTTT
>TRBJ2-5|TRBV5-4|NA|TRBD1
CASSFQGAGRETQYF
TGTGCCAGCAGCTTCCAGGGGGCTGGTAGGGAGACCCAGTACTTC
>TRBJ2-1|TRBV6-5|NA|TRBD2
CASTVGGAIEQFF
TGTGCCAGCACTGTCGGGGGGGCCATTGAGCAGTTCTTC
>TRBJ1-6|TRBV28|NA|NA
CASSAGDNSPLHF
TGTGCCAGCAGTGCGGGGGATAATTCACCCCTCCACTTT
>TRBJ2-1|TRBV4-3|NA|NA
CASSPRESSYNEQFF
TGCGCCAGCAGCCCCAGGGAAAGCTCCTACAATGAGCAGTTCTTC
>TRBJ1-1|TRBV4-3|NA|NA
CASSQDLGHLNTEAFF
TGCGCCAGCAGCCAAGATCTGGGACACCTAAACACTGAAGCTTTCTTT
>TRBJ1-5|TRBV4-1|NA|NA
CASSHVPTGSNQPQHF
TGCGCCAGCAGCCACGTTCCAACAGGGAGCAATCAGCCCCAGCATTTT
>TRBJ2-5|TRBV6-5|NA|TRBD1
CASRRGQQETQYF
TGTGCCAGCAGGAGGGGACAGCAAGAGACCCAGTACTTC
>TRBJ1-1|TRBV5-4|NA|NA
CASSLVGRNTEAFF
TGTGCCAGCAGCTTGGTTGGCAGGAACACTGAAGCTTTCTTT
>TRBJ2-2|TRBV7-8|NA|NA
CASSLLSGRNTGELFF
TGTGCCAGCAGCTTACTTTCCGGGAGGAACACCGGGGAGCTGTTTTTT
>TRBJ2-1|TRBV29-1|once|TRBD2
CSAELGLAGAYNEQFF
TGCAGCGCTGAATTAGGATTAGCGGGAGCATACAATGAGCAGTTCTTC
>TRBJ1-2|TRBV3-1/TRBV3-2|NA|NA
CASSQDPGYSYGYTF
TGTGCCAGCAGCCAAGATCCCGGGTATAGCTATGGCTACACCTTC
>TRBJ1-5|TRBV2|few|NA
CASSAQGISNQPQHF
TGTGCCAGCAGTGCCCAGGGTATTAGCAATCAGCCCCAGCATTTT
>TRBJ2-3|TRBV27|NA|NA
CASRKQGFTDTQYF
TGTGCCAGCAGGAAACAGGGTTTCACAGATACGCAGTATTTT
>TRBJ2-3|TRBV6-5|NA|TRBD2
CAAVRLAGFTDTQYF
TGTGCCGCTGTCAGACTAGCGGGATTCACAGATACGCAGTATTTT
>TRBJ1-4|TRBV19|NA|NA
CASSSGTGGPWLEKLFF
TGTGCCAGTAGTTCAGGAACCGGGGGGCCTTGGCTCGAAAAACTGTTTTTT
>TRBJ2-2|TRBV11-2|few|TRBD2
CASTLAGGPSGELFF
TGTGCCAGCACATTAGCGGGGGGGCCCTCCGGGGAGCTGTTTTTT
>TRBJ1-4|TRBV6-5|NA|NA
CASSTVGNEKLFF
TGTGCCAGCAGCACTGTCGGGAATGAAAAACTGTTTTTT
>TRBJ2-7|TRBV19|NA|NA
CASSRDWVSYEQYF
TGTGCCAGTAGTCGGGACTGGGTCTCCTACGAGCAGTACTTC
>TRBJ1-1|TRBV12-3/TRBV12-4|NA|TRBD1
CASTTGVLEAFF
TGTGCCAGCACTACAGGGGTTCTCGAAGCTTTCTTT
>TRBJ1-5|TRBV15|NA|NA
CASSWQGNQPQHF
TGTGCGTCTAGTTGGCAGGGAAATCAGCCCCAGCATTTT
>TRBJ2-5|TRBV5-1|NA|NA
CASSLAGAGRETQYF
TGCGCCAGCAGCTTGGCCGGGGCAGGGAGGGAGACCCAGTACTTC
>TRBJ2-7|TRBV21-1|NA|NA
CASSPTTKYEQYF
TGTGCCAGCAGCCCGACGACTAAATACGAGCAGTACTTC
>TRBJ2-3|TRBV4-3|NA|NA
CASSQDLRQFTDTQYF
TGCGCCAGCAGCCAAGATCTCAGACAGTTTACAGATACGCAGTATTTT
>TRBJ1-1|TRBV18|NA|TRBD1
CASSPFRGQGDTEAFF
TGTGCCAGCTCACCATTTAGGGGACAGGGGGACACTGAAGCTTTCTTT
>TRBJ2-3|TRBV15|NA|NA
CATSRESGVPGSTQYF
TGTGCCACCAGCAGAGAAAGTGGTGTCCCGGGAAGTACGCAGTATTTT
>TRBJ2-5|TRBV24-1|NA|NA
CATGAGNQETQYF
TGTGCCACCGGGGCAGGGAACCAAGAGACCCAGTACTTC
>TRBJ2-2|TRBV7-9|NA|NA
CASSPGLNTGELFF
TGTGCCAGCAGCCCGGGACTGAACACCGGGGAGCTGTTTTTT
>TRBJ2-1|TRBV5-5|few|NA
CASSLGVYNEQFF
TGTGCCAGCAGCTTGGGAGTTTACAATGAGCAGTTCTTC
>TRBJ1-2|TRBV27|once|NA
CASYRGNYGYTF
TGTGCCAGCTACCGGGGGAACTATGGCTACACCTTC
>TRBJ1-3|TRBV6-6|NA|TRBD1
CASSQIQGGPGNTIYF
TGTGCCAGCAGTCAGATACAGGGGGGTCCTGGAAACACCATATATTTT
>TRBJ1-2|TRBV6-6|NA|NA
CASRMTGPLGYTF
TGTGCCAGCAGGATGACAGGACCTTTGGGCTACACCTTC
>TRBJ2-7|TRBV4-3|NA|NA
CASSQEEGASTQQYF
TGCGCCAGCAGCCAAGAAGAAGGGGCTTCCACCCAGCAGTACTTC
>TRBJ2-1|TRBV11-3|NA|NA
CASSLDLRGEQFF
TGTGCCAGCAGCTTAGACCTTAGGGGCGAGCAGTTCTTC
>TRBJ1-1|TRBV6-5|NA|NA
CASNQLGGAGTEAFF
TGTGCCAGCAACCAACTCGGAGGGGCAGGAACTGAAGCTTTCTTT
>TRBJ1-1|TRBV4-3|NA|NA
CASSHQGTNTEAFF
TGCGCCAGCAGCCACCAGGGTACGAACACTGAAGCTTTCTTT
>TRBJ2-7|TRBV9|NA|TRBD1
CASSVGGTAPSYEQYF
TGTGCCAGCAGCGTAGGTGGGACAGCCCCCTCCTACGAGCAGTACTTC
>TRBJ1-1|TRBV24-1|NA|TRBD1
CATSDAGQGSTEAFF
TGTGCCACCAGTGACGCCGGACAGGGGAGCACTGAAGCTTTCTTT
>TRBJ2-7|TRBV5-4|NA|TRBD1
CASSDRGNEQYF
TGTGCCAGCAGCGACAGGGGTAACGAGCAGTACTTC
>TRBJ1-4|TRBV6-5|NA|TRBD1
CASRRQGLPEKLFF
TGTGCCAGCAGACGACAGGGCCTACCTGAAAAACTGTTTTTT